This entry is about one T cell receptor (beta chain). Its antigen is still unknown. No much larger clonotype is one base removed from it; base qualities were not supplied. Patients with a history of autoimmune disease or receiving systemic immunosuppression were excluded from the trial. In every dose cohort, peripheral blood was drawn for TCR sequencing at baseline, cycle 4 day 1, and cycle 7 day 1. The samples were drawn from a first-in-human, open-label, multicenter phase I dose-escalation trial of ivuxolimab. Adults with locally advanced or metastatic melanoma, renal cell carcinoma, hepatocellular carcinoma or head and neck squamous cell carcinoma were enrolled in the trial. Before TCR sequencing, CD4+ T cells and CD8+ T cells were sorted from peripheral blood as separate populations. Genomic DNA was extracted from sorted cells for sequencing of the TCRbeta CDR3 region. TCRbeta CDR3 regions were sequenced using the immunoSEQ Assay. TCRdb took over this immuneACCESS table, retaining in-frame rearrangements with V and J assigned. Such tables are incomplete; in checked studies, under half of the missing clones stem from an unresolved V gene, and the remainder is unexplained. The sample contains roughly 80,000 clones, around 86% of them found a single time. Approximately 0.76% of the sample is taken by the ten largest.

CDR1 and CDR2 are read off the germline V gene as SNHLY and FYNNEI. Trimming at the junction amounts to 4 bases on V and 3 bases on J, and the germline ends lie 11 bases apart. The CDR3, from cysteine to phenylalanine, totals 14 residues. The entry retains the CDR3 DNA only, 42 bases that are in frame from base 1. This entry is derived from a study of OX40 agonist ivuxolimab in advanced cancers. Some background on the complete study: Ivuxolimab was an agonistic, fully human IgG2 monoclonal antibody directed against OX40 (CD134), a costimulatory receptor. Intravenous ivuxolimab was administered to patients every 2 weeks at six dose levels: 0.01, 0.1, 0.3, 1.5, 3 and 10 mg/kg. Of the approximately 54 dose-escalation patients, hepatocellular carcinoma was present in about 20, melanoma in around 15, renal cell carcinoma in 9 and head and neck cancer in 9. The dose-escalation cohort was about 86% male with a mean age of around 64 years, ranging from roughly 23 to 85. Prior anti-PD-1, anti-PD-L1 or anti-CTLA-4 therapy was permitted, and about two fifths of dose-escalation patients had received checkpoint inhibitors. Partial responses were achieved by three dose-escalation patients, of whom one had hepatocellular carcinoma and two had cutaneous melanoma. The purpose of peripheral TCRbeta sequencing was to test whether ivuxolimab changed TCR sequence diversity and led to clonal T-cell expansion. The paper describes the monotherapy dose-escalation part (N of about 50 patients) of the phase I trial of ivuxolimab. The paper as a whole reports these results and caveats: After ivuxolimab, CD8+ T cells had more expanded clones than CD4+ T cells on average. At doses from 0.1 to 3.0 mg/kg, clonal expansion was seen in both CD4+ and CD8+ blood T cells between baseline and week 6. In partial responders in the 0.1-3.0 mg/kg groups, normalized peripheral clonal expansion was found to be among the lowest, especially among CD8+ T cells. Antigen specificity was not determined for the clonally expanded peripheral T cells. Low levels of normalized T-cell clonal expansion were also seen in some patients who did not respond.

The sequences come from CD4+ or CD8+ T cells sorted from blood, collected in a trial of the OX40 agonist ivuxolimab. The receptor comes from an adult with an advanced solid tumor such as melanoma, head and neck, liver or kidney cancer. This chain joins TRBV2 to TRBJ2-3; a tentative D call is TRBD2 (6 bases match). The sequence in DNA is TGTGCCAGCAGTGTGGCTAGCGAGACAGATACGCAGTATTTT. It translates to CASSVASETDTQYF.